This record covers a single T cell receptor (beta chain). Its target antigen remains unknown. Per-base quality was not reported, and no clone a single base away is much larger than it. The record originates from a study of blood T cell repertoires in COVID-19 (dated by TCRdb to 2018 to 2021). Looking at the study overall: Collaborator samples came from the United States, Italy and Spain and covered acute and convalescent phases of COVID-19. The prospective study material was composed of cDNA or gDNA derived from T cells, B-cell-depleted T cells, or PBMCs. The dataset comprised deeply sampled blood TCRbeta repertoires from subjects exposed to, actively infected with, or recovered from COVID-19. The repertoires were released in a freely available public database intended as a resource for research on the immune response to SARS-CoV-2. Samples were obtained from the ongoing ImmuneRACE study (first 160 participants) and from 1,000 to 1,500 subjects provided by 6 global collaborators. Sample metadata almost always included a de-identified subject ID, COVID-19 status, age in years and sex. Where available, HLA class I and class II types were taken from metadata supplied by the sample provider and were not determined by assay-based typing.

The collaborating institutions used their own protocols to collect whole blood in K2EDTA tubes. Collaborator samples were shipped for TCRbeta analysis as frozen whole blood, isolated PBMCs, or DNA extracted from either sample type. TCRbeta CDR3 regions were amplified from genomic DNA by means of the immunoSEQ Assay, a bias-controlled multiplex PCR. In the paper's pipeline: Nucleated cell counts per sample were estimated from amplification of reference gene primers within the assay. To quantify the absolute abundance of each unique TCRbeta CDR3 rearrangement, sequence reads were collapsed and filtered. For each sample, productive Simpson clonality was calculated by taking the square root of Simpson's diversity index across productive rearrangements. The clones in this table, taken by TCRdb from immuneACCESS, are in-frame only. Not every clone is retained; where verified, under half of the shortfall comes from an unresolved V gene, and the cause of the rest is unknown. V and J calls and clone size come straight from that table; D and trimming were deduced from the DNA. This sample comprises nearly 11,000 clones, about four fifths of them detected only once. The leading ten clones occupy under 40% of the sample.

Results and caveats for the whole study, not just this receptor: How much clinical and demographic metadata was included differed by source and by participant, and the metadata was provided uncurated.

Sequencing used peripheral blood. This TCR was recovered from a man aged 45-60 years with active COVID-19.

The sequenced DNA: TGTGCCAGCAGCCCTCCGTCGGCAAGCGCAGATACGCAGTATTTT. Protein translation: CASSPPSASADTQYF. The rearranged chain carries TRBV3-1 (or the pseudogene TRBV3-2) and TRBJ2-3, with the D gene call left open. A distance of 15 bases separates the germline ends of V and J, which lose 4 bases and 4 bases respectively. The CDR3, from cysteine to phenylalanine, totals 15 residues. The kept DNA is CDR3 alone, 45 bases in frame from the first base. The germline V gene (reference sequence) yields LGHDT for CDR1 and YNNKEL for CDR2.